A single sample is the source of the 27 T cell receptor beta chains below, sequenced in a study of T-cell reconstitution after alpha-beta-depleted transplantation in children. This sample's TCRbeta library carried unique molecular identifier barcodes. TCRdb itself ran the PCR reads through MiXCR, one entry per CDR3 protein. The sample consists of about 540,000 distinct CDR3 sequences, approximately 20% of them appearing once. The specimen comprised PBMCs from the stem cell graft donor, sampled from the stem cell graft. The origin of the receptors is a human donor who donated a stem cell graft to a child with acute lymphoblastic leukemia.

The chain couples TRBV20-1 to TRBJ1-2; 10 bases agree with TRBD1. This CDR3 is 16 amino acids long. Per the germline V gene, CDR1 is DFQATT and CDR2 is SNEGSKA (reference sequence). J lost 0 bases, V lost 0 bases, and 4 bases had no gene match. The CDR3 DNA follows: TGCAGTGCTAGAGATCTGGGACAGGGGACTAACTATGGCTACACCTTC. It codes for CSARDLGQGTNYGYTF.

Only a few counts were recorded for this clonotype. The rearrangement uses TRBV4-1 and TRBJ2-7, with D maybe TRBD2 (6 bases). The germline CDR1 and CDR2 sequences are MGHRA and YSYEKL. V lost 2 bases to trimming and J lost 6 bases, with 20 bases between them. The CDR3 extends over 16 amino acids. The CDR3 sequence: CASSQPSGGRKVEQYF. The DNA for the CDR3 is TGCGCCAGCAGCCAACCCTCCGGAGGGAGAAAAGTCGAGCAGTACTTC.

The chain uses TRBV9 and TRBJ2-7; D is tentatively TRBD1 or TRBD2 (6 bases each). This CDR3 spans 16 amino acids. Germline V gene lookup returns CDR1 SGDLS and CDR2 YYNGEE. Between the trimmed V and J ends, which lost 3 bases and 2 bases, there was a span of 18 bases. This CDR3 reads CASSATPGAGTYEQYF. The CDR3 nucleotides read TGTGCCAGCAGCGCGACCCCAGGGGCGGGGACCTACGAGCAGTACTTC.

This clonotype came up a few times. The gene calls are TRBV5-5 and TRBJ2-2; a weak D match, TRBD1 (5 bases). Trimming left V 4 bases short and J 2 bases short, with 12 bases between. The CDR3 has 15 residues. Germline V gives CDR1 SGHKS, CDR2 YYEKEE (reference sequence). The CDR3 protein is CASSQGSINTGELFF. CDR3 coding DNA: TGTGCCAGCAGCCAGGGCTCCATAAACACCGGGGAGCTGTTTTTT. Filled out from reference TRBV5-5 and TRBJ2-2, the complete variable domain reads DAGVTQSPTHLIKTRGQQVTLRCSPISGHKSVSWYQQVLGQGPQFIFQYYEKEERGRGNFPDRFSARQFPNYSSELNVNALLLGDSALYLCASSQGSINTGELFFGEGSRLTVL.

A note on this clonotype: A much more abundant neighbour one base away suggests this may be a read error. The J gene is TRBJ2-1, the V gene TRBV5-1; 12 bases agree with TRBD2. Germline V lookup: CDR1 SGHRS, CDR2 YFSETQ. CDR3 size: 15 residues. J gave up 3 bases and V 3 bases, and 1 base lay outside the gene matches. CDR3 sequence reads: CASSWTSGVYNEQFF. The CDR3 DNA follows: TGCGCCAGCAGCTGGACTAGCGGGGTCTACAATGAGCAGTTCTTC.

This chain uses TRBV4-1 with TRBJ2-1; no firm D call. The CDR3 sequence is 16 residues long. Trimming pared 1 base from V and 0 bases from J, leaving 10 bases between. Germline V gene lookup returns CDR1 MGHRA and CDR2 YSYEKL. The CDR3 region has the DNA TGCGCCAGCAGCCAAGTTCCCCCGGGCTCCTACAATGAGCAGTTCTTC. Translation: CASSQVPPGSYNEQFF.

CDR3 DNA sequence: TGTGCCAGCAGTTTCTCTGGACTAGCGGTCTCAGATACGCAGTATTTT. As protein: CASSFSGLAVSDTQYF. The V call is TRBV12-3 or TRBV12-4, the J call TRBJ2-3; TRBD2 matches 10 bases. CDR3 length: 16 residues. V shed 3 bases and J 4 bases; nucleotides not matched to a gene: 7.

V usage is TRBV24-1 and J usage is TRBJ2-2; D gene uncertain. Germline values: CDR1 KGHDR, CDR2 SFDVKD. The CDR3 loop spans 13 amino acids. The V end was cut by 0 bases, the J end by 7 bases, with 5 bases between. CDR3 nucleotides: TGTGCCACCAGTGATTTGGCTCTCGGGGAGCTGTTTTTT. Protein sequence: CATSDLALGELFF.

This chain uses TRBV29-1 with TRBJ1-5, with D uncertain. Germline CDR1 reads SQVTM; CDR2 reads ANQGSEA. This CDR3 is built from 11 residues. Trimming took 4 bases from V and 4 from J, leaving 5 bases between them. The CDR3 DNA reads as TGCAGCGTTGGGACGAATCAGCCCCAGCATTTT. It encodes CSVGTNQPQHF.

This clonotype occurred many times. V is TRBV6-2 or TRBV6-3 and J is TRBJ2-2; 9 bases map to TRBD2. The CDR3 runs to 15 residues. The V segment lost 2 bases and the J segment 6 bases; nucleotides outside the gene matches: 4. CDR1 MNHEY and CDR2 SVGEGT come from the germline V gene. CDR3 sequence reads: CASSYVAGDPGELFF. As DNA, the CDR3 is TGTGCCAGCAGTTACGTAGCGGGAGATCCCGGGGAGCTGTTTTTT.

The chain combines TRBV6-2 or TRBV6-3 with TRBJ2-1; a possible D gene is TRBD2 (6 bases). V shed 6 bases and J shed 5 bases, with 14 bases lying between them. Per the germline V gene, CDR1 is MNHEY and CDR2 is SVGEGT. CDR3 length: 14 residues. DNA for the CDR3: TGTGCCAGCAGCCCACGGGACTGGAACAATGAGCAGTTCTTC. It encodes CASSPRDWNNEQFF.

This clonotype was recorded a few times. The rearrangement links TRBV24-1 to TRBJ2-2; D gene ambiguous. V was cut by 0 bases and J by 1 base, with 2 bases left in between. Germline V gene sequence: CDR1 KGHDR, CDR2 SFDVKD. There are 14 residues in the CDR3. CDR3 amino acids: CATSDLGNTGELFF. The CDR3 DNA is TGTGCCACCAGTGATTTGGGGAACACCGGGGAGCTGTTTTTT.

There are a few counts of this clonotype. The chain couples TRBV18 to TRBJ2-6; 9 bases map to TRBD1. J lost 4 bases, V lost 5 bases, and 9 bases had no gene match. Germline V CDR1 and CDR2: KGHSH, LQKENI. This CDR3 spans 17 amino acids. The CDR3 here is CASSSSRDRVGANVLTF. CDR3 bases: TGTGCCAGCTCATCGTCCCGGGACAGGGTCGGGGCCAACGTCCTGACTTTC.

This clonotype was seen only a few times. This chain connects TRBV6-1 to TRBJ1-2; D is possibly TRBD1 (5 bases). V was clipped by 6 bases and J by 2 bases, with 16 bases between them. The CDR3 loop spans 15 amino acids. Germline V gene lookup returns CDR1 MNHNS and CDR2 SASEGT. The DNA for the CDR3 is TGTGCCAGCAGCTTCGGGACCGGGGGAAACTATGGCTACACCTTC. This sequence encodes CASSFGTGGNYGYTF.

This clonotype has only a few counts. This chain connects TRBV20-1 to TRBJ2-1, with 7 bases fitting TRBD2. The V and J ends lost 6 bases and 6 bases, in that order; junction bases with no gene match: 5. This CDR3 comprises 12 residues. The germline CDR1 and CDR2 sequences are DFQATT and SNEGSKA (reference sequence). CDR3: CSAEWGGNEQFF. In nucleotides, the CDR3 is TGCAGTGCGGAATGGGGGGGCAATGAGCAGTTCTTC.

This clonotype was counted between two and nine times. The chain carries TRBV5-1 and TRBJ2-7; 10 positions match TRBD2. Looked up from germline, CDR1 is SGHRS and CDR2 is YFSETQ. After removal of 5 bases from V and 2 bases from J, the junction contained 10 bases not matched to a gene. The CDR3 has 16 amino acids. CDR3 region: CASRGTSVLPTYEQYF. The CDR3 coding sequence is TGCGCCAGCAGGGGGACTAGCGTATTACCTACCTACGAGCAGTACTTC.

This clonotype was seen only a few times. The chain links TRBV20-1 to TRBJ2-3; possibly TRBD2 for D (5 bases). Trimming took off 5 bases at V and 4 bases at J, with 19 bases between the two ends. The CDR3 covers 15 residues. Germline-derived CDR1 and CDR2 are DFQATT and SNEGSKA (reference sequence). CDR3 sequence (DNA): TGCAGTGCTCTACTATCGAGGGTCGCGCCAGATACGCAGTATTTT. The encoded protein is CSALLSRVAPDTQYF.

This clonotype turned up a few times. The chain employs TRBV6-5 and TRBJ1-2; D gene ambiguous. CDR3 length: 16 residues. V was trimmed by 0 bases and J by 6 bases, leaving 17 bases between them. Germline CDR1 MNHEY, CDR2 SVGAGI. The CDR3 is CASSYSARGLSNGYTF. The CDR3 nucleotides are TGTGCCAGCAGTTACTCGGCGCGGGGATTGTCAAATGGCTACACCTTC.

This clonotype came up many times. The CDR3 DNA is TGTGCCAGCAGCTTTGACAGTTCCTACGAGCAGTACTTC. This sequence encodes CASSFDSSYEQYF. The chain is built from TRBV5-6 and TRBJ2-7; maybe TRBD1 (5 bases). CDR1 is SGHDT and CDR2 is YYEEEE in the germline V gene. Trimming stripped 2 bases from V and 1 base from J, with 7 bases between. This CDR3 has 13 amino acids.

Only a few counts were recorded for this clonotype. This chain joins TRBV7-6 and TRBJ2-1; 8 nucleotides align to TRBD1. The CDR3 contains 16 residues. Germline-derived CDR1 and CDR2 are SGHVS and FNYEAQ. After removal of 6 bases from V and 10 bases from J, the junction contained 17 bases not matched to a gene. The CDR3 coding sequence is TGTGCCAGCAGATCTTCGGACAGGGCCGGAGGGCAGGAGCAGTTCTTC. It codes for CASRSSDRAGGQEQFF.

CDR3 protein: CASSQDPGVDDSNQPQHF. The CDR3 DNA sequence: TGCGCCAGCAGCCAAGATCCCGGGGTTGACGATAGCAATCAGCCCCAGCATTTT. The chain joins TRBV4-1 to TRBJ1-5; D is unclear. The CDR3 is 18 residues long. Trimming removed 0 bases from V and 0 bases from J, with 15 bases in between. Per germline, CDR1 MGHRA and CDR2 YSYEKL.

The rearrangement joins TRBV6-4 to TRBJ2-1; the match to TRBD1 covers 10 bases. The CDR3 sequence is 15 residues long. CDR1 and CDR2 (germline): MRHNA, SNTAGT. V shed 3 bases and J 4 bases; nucleotides not matched to a gene: 3. The CDR3 region has the DNA TGTGCCAGCAGTGAGGACAGGGGGTCTTACAATGAGCAGTTCTTC. Protein sequence: CASSEDRGSYNEQFF.

This clonotype was found a few times. As DNA, the CDR3 is TGTGCCAGCAGTCAGACGGACCGGTATGAGCAGTTCTTC. The encoded protein is CASSQTDRYEQFF. The V call is TRBV12-3 or TRBV12-4, the J call TRBJ2-1; D gene uncertain. Trimming took off 5 bases at V and 8 bases at J, with 13 bases between the two ends. The CDR3 spans 13 residues.

This clonotype has only a few counts. This chain links TRBV5-6 with TRBJ2-7; D perhaps matches TRBD2 (6 bases). The germline gives CDR1 SGHDT, CDR2 YYEEEE. V was trimmed by 4 bases and J by 6 bases, leaving 11 bases between them. There are 12 residues in the CDR3. CDR3 nucleotides: TGTGCCAGCAGCCCGGGAGAGGGCGAGCAGTACTTC. It encodes CASSPGEGEQYF.

In this sample, this clonotype turned up a few times. The genes are TRBV5-1 and TRBJ2-5; D is uncertain. The CDR3 is made up of 13 amino acids. Trimming stripped 0 bases from V and 2 bases from J, with 5 bases between. CDR1 SGHRS and CDR2 YFSETQ come from the germline V gene. The chain's CDR3 is CASSLGFQETQYF. The CDR3 nucleotides are TGCGCCAGCAGCTTGGGCTTTCAAGAGACCCAGTACTTC.

Only a few counts were recorded for this clonotype. The chain employs TRBV15 and TRBJ2-1; 14 nucleotides line up with TRBD2. The CDR3 is 16 amino acids. The germline V gene has CDR1 LNHNV and CDR2 YYDKDF (reference sequence). The V gene end was trimmed by 5 bases and the J gene end by 7 bases; junction bases not matched to a gene: 7. The CDR3 DNA sequence: TGTGCCACCAGCGTGAGCGGACTAGCGGGAGGTAATGAGCAGTTCTTC. Its protein product is CATSVSGLAGGNEQFF.

This clonotype turned up a few times. This chain links TRBV7-9 with TRBJ2-2; a possible D gene is TRBD2 (5 bases). CDR3 length: 16 amino acids. Trimming pared 5 bases from V and 0 bases from J, leaving 13 bases between. In germline, CDR1 is SEHNR, CDR2 FQNEAQ (reference sequence). DNA for the CDR3: TGTGCCAGCAGCCCGGGGATGGGTCCGAACACCGGGGAGCTGTTTTTT. Encoded protein: CASSPGMGPNTGELFF. The whole variable domain, filled in from reference TRBV7-9 and TRBJ2-2, reads DTGVSQNPRHKITKRGQNVTFRCDPISEHNRLYWYRQTLGQGPEFLTYFQNEAQLEKSRLLSDRFSAERPKGSFSTLEIQRTEQGDSAMYLCASSPGMGPNTGELFFGEGSRLTVL.